This paragraph covers one TCR beta chain sequence. The data belong to a study of blood T cell repertoires in COVID-19. Study at large: Samples taken during acute and convalescent COVID-19 were collected in the United States, Italy and Spain. PBMCs, B-cell-depleted T cells, or T cells provided the cDNA or gDNA that made up the material.

The germline gives CDR1 LGHDT, CDR2 YNNKEL (reference sequence). V dropped 2 bases and J dropped 5; count of bases not matched to a gene: 8. The CDR3 runs 18 residues. In the original workflow: The authors estimated nucleated cell counts from reference gene primer amplification. Generated by immunoSEQ multiplex PCR, the TCRdb table keeps only in-frame clones and is missing some. That table is the source of V, J and clone size, and D and trimming were worked out from the DNA. The sample lists under 130,000 clones; 65% to 80% were seen once. The chain links TRBV3-1 (or the pseudogene TRBV3-2) to TRBJ2-1; 14 nucleotides line up with TRBD2. Sequenced input: peripheral blood. The sequence came from a man in his sixties or seventies with active or convalescent COVID-19. The CDR3 DNA reads TGTGCCAGCAGCCAACCTGGGACTAGCGGGAGAATAGACAATGAGCAGTTCTTC. This sequence encodes CASSQPGTSGRIDNEQFF.